Listed here are 25 T cell receptor beta chains from one sample, sequenced in a study of control samples from healthy donors and cancer patients. The protocol was immunoSEQ multiplex PCR, while the TCRdb copy is restricted to in-frame clones and leaves out a portion. The data hold approximately 40,000 clones, with approximately 90% observed a single time. Sequenced: blood. Receptor source: a woman in her 50s in good health.

The rearrangement uses TRBV27 and TRBJ1-6; D call uncertain. Trimming removed 4 bases at V and 3 bases at J, with 22 bases between. The CDR3 spans 19 residues. Germline-derived CDR1 and CDR2 are MNHEY and SMNVEV (reference sequence). The CDR3 protein is CASSSRQRGVSYYNSPLHF. CDR3 nucleotide sequence: TGTGCCAGCAGTTCCCGACAAAGAGGAGTTTCCTACTATAATTCACCCCTCCACTTT.

The chain carries TRBV5-1 and TRBJ2-1; TRBD1 agrees at 8 bases. Germline CDR1 reads SGHRS; CDR2 reads YFSETQ. J gave up 5 bases and V 4 bases, and 5 bases lay outside the gene matches. This CDR3 is built from 14 residues. The DNA of the CDR3 is TGCGCCAGCAGCAAGGACAGGGCCAACAATGAGCAGTTCTTC. Translation: CASSKDRANNEQFF.

The CDR3 nucleotides are TGTGCCAGCAGCTTATCAGAGGGTCCAAGGGAGCAGTACTTC. Protein product: CASSLSEGPREQYF. The chain has TRBV7-8 and TRBJ2-7; D might be TRBD2 (5 bases). There are 14 residues in the CDR3. Trimming cost V 2 bases and J 7 bases, with 15 bases left between them. From germline, CDR1 is SGHVS and CDR2 FQNEAQ.

V and J are TRBV2 and TRBJ1-3; TRBD1 matches at 7 bases. The CDR3 has 13 amino acids. Trimming cost V 5 bases and J 2 bases; bases outside gene matches: 0. Germline-derived CDR1 and CDR2 are SNHLY and FYNNEI. Here the CDR3 DNA reads TGTGCCAGCAGTCAGGGGGCTGGAAACACCATATATTTT. Encoded protein: CASSQGAGNTIYF.

The J gene is TRBJ2-1, the V gene TRBV6-2 or TRBV6-3, with D tentatively TRBD1 (6 bases). Germline V gene data show CDR1 as MNHEY and CDR2 as SVGEGT. Trimming shortened V by 6 bases and J by 4 bases, and 19 bases separated the two germline ends. This CDR3 is built from 16 residues. The CDR3 spells CASSGRSGASYNEQFF. In nucleotides, the CDR3 is TGTGCCAGCAGCGGACGATCAGGGGCGAGTTACAATGAGCAGTTCTTC.

CDR3 nucleotides: TGTGCCAGCAGTTTAGACAGGGTATACACCATATATTTT. Translating gives CASSLDRVYTIYF. The chain uses TRBV12-3 or TRBV12-4 and TRBJ1-3; possibly TRBD1 for D (6 bases). V lost 1 base, J lost 8 bases, and 9 bases lay in between. This CDR3 has 13 amino acids.

This clone was recorded once. The genes are TRBV3-1 (or the pseudogene TRBV3-2) and TRBJ1-5; no firm D call. This CDR3 region has 13 residues. CDR1 and CDR2 from the germline V gene are LGHDT and YNNKEL (reference sequence). Trimming pared 5 bases from V and 4 bases from J, leaving 9 bases between. CDR3: CASSNTVNQPQHF. CDR3 bases: TGTGCCAGCAGCAATACGGTGAATCAGCCCCAGCATTTT.

The V and J genes are TRBV19 and TRBJ1-1; perhaps TRBD1 as D (5 bases). This CDR3 has 14 amino acids. Germline V CDR1 and CDR2: LNHDA, SQIVND (reference sequence). With 11 bases removed from V and 5 bases from J, the gap between germline ends came to 21 bases. The CDR3 sequence is CAGDFQGRGTEAFF. The CDR3 nucleotides are TGTGCCGGTGACTTCCAGGGAAGAGGGACTGAAGCTTTCTTT.

V gene TRBV7-9 combines with J gene TRBJ2-7, with D unresolved. Trimming shortened V by 1 base and J by 0 bases, and 7 bases separated the two germline ends. The V gene's germline CDR1 is SEHNR and CDR2 FQNEAQ (reference sequence). The CDR3 is 14 amino acids. The CDR3 sequence: CASSLDVSSYEQYF. Written as DNA, the CDR3 is TGTGCCAGCAGCTTAGATGTAAGCTCCTACGAGCAGTACTTC.

The V call is TRBV6-1, the J call TRBJ2-3; D not resolved. V gave up 1 base and J gave up 2 bases, with 7 bases separating them. Per germline, CDR1 MNHNS and CDR2 SASEGT. The CDR3 runs to 14 residues. The CDR3 loop is CASSEGQPTDTQYF. In DNA, the CDR3 is TGTGCCAGCAGTGAAGGGCAGCCCACAGATACGCAGTATTTT.

This clone occurred once. V is TRBV5-1 and J is TRBJ1-1, with 7 bases matching TRBD1. The CDR3 consists of 15 residues. Germline V lookup: CDR1 SGHRS, CDR2 YFSETQ. With V trimmed by 0 bases and J by 1 base, 3 bases remained unmatched. The CDR3 DNA is TGCGCCAGCAGCTTGGAGGACAGGCCGAACACTGAAGCTTTCTTT. It is translated as CASSLEDRPNTEAFF. The full variable domain, completed using reference TRBV5-1 and TRBJ1-1, is KAGVTQTPRYLIKTRGQQVTLSCSPISGHRSVSWYQQTPGQGLQFLFEYFSETQRNKGNFPGRFSGRQFSNSRSEMNVSTLELGDSALYLCASSLEDRPNTEAFFGQGTRLTVV.

This chain joins TRBV7-2 and TRBJ2-1; 8 positions agree with TRBD2. Germline V lookup: CDR1 SGHTA, CDR2 FQGNSA. The junction had 6 bases not matched to a gene; V was cut back by 1 base and J by 7 bases. CDR3 length equals 15 residues. The CDR3 sequence: CASSLESGGVNEQFF. The CDR3 nucleotides are TGTGCCAGCAGCTTAGAGTCGGGGGGGGTGAATGAGCAGTTCTTC.

In DNA form, the CDR3 reads TGTGCCAGCAGGAAAAGAGGCGGGTTTGGCTATGGCTACACCTTC. It encodes CASRKRGGFGYGYTF. The chain has TRBV28 and TRBJ1-2, with D unresolved. CDR1 and CDR2 (germline): MDHEN, SYDVKM. V lost 6 bases to trimming and J lost 4 bases, with 18 bases between them. The CDR3 totals 15 residues.

The V call is TRBV11-1, the J call TRBJ1-1; D uncertain. Germline V gene data show CDR1 as SGHAT and CDR2 as FQDESV (reference sequence). The V gene lost 1 base and the J gene lost 6 bases, with 9 bases spanning the gap. There are 13 residues in the CDR3. The DNA of the CDR3 is TGTGCCAGCAGCTTAGAACGGAGGGCTGAAGCTTTCTTT. This encodes CASSLERRAEAFF.

V is TRBV7-8 and J is TRBJ1-1; D uncertain. The V and J ends lost 3 bases and 1 base respectively, with 6 bases between them. The CDR3 contains 13 residues. CDR1 is SGHVS and CDR2 is FQNEAQ in the germline V gene. In DNA form, the CDR3 reads TGTGCCAGCAGCTTGCGAGAGAACACTGAAGCTTTCTTT. It yields the protein CASSLRENTEAFF.

The rearrangement uses TRBV18 and TRBJ1-2; TRBD1 aligns across 8 bases. Trimming took 4 bases from V and 6 from J; bases not matched to a gene: 7. The CDR3 is made up of 14 amino acids. Germline values: CDR1 KGHSH, CDR2 LQKENI. The CDR3 region is CASSLLDRANGYTF. CDR3 coding DNA: TGTGCCAGCTCACTACTGGACAGGGCTAATGGCTACACCTTC. The full variable domain, its missing parts supplied by reference TRBV18 and TRBJ1-2, is NAGVMQNPRHLVRRRGQEARLRCSPMKGHSHVYWYRQLPEEGLKFMVYLQKENIIDESGMPKERFSAEFPKEGPSILRIQQVVRGDSAAYFCASSLLDRANGYTFGSGTRLTVV.

This chain joins TRBV7-2 and TRBJ2-5, with TRBD2 as a possible D gene (5 bases). Trimming cost V 4 bases and J 4 bases, with 19 bases left between them. This CDR3 comprises 16 residues. Germline CDR1 is SGHTA and CDR2 is FQGNSA. The CDR3 DNA is TGTGCCAGCAGCTCCCTACTAGGCGTAGTTTTAGAGACCCAGTACTTC. Translation gives CASSSLLGVVLETQYF.

V gene TRBV24-1 combines with J gene TRBJ1-2; the match to TRBD1 covers 10 bases. The V and J ends lost 2 bases and 5 bases, in that order; junction bases with no gene match: 1. CDR1 is KGHDR, CDR2 SFDVKD, per germline. This CDR3 region has 14 residues. This CDR3 reads CATSDSGQGYGYTF. The CDR3 bases are TGTGCCACCAGTGATTCGGGACAGGGGTATGGCTACACCTTC.

The CDR3 DNA reads as TGCGCCAGCAGCTTGGTGAGCAGCGGGGGGGCCAGTGAGACCCAGTACTTC. It yields the protein CASSLVSSGGASETQYF. The chain combines TRBV5-1 with TRBJ2-5; TRBD2 agrees at 10 bases. Germline lookup yields CDR1 SGHRS and CDR2 YFSETQ. Trimming at V came to 0 bases and at J to 5 bases, leaving 10 bases not matched to a gene. This CDR3 contains 17 residues. The whole variable domain, filled in from reference TRBV5-1 and TRBJ2-5, reads KAGVTQTPRYLIKTRGQQVTLSCSPISGHRSVSWYQQTPGQGLQFLFEYFSETQRNKGNFPGRFSGRQFSNSRSEMNVSTLELGDSALYLCASSLVSSGGASETQYFGPGTRLLVL.

V and J are TRBV4-2 and TRBJ1-2; D is perhaps TRBD1 (6 bases). In germline, CDR1 is LGHNA, CDR2 YNFKEQ. This CDR3 region has 17 residues. The germline V and J ends were trimmed by 1 base and 14 bases, with 29 bases remaining between them. CDR3 region: CASSQVGGSGRYRGGTF. CDR3 nucleotide sequence: TGTGCCAGCAGCCAAGTGGGAGGCTCCGGGCGTTATAGAGGGGGAACCTTC.

This clone appeared once. V gene TRBV13 combines with J gene TRBJ1-1; D uncertain. Germline V gene sequence: CDR1 PRHDT, CDR2 FYEKMQ (reference sequence). V was pared by 3 bases and J by 0 bases, with 8 bases between. CDR3 size: 14 residues. The CDR3 nucleotides read TGTGCCAGCAGCTTGGAAAGAGTGAACACTGAAGCTTTCTTT. Translating it yields CASSLERVNTEAFF.

The chain combines TRBV5-6 with TRBJ1-1; D is perhaps TRBD1 (6 bases). V was cut by 3 bases and J by 5 bases, with 14 bases left in between. Germline CDR1 and CDR2: SGHDT and YYEEEE. The CDR3 sequence is 14 residues long. The CDR3 is CASSSQGGATEAFF. CDR3 nucleotides: TGTGCCAGCAGCTCCCAAGGGGGGGCTACTGAAGCTTTCTTT. Complete variable domain (other parts from reference TRBV5-6 and TRBJ1-1): DAGVTQSPTHLIKTRGQQVTLRCSPKSGHDTVSWYQQALGQGPQFIFQYYEEEERQRGNFPDRFSGHQFPNYSSELNVNALLLGDSALYLCASSSQGGATEAFFGQGTRLTVV.

V is TRBV7-2 and J is TRBJ2-1; the D is unclear. The CDR3 length is 15 residues. The germline CDR1 and CDR2 sequences are SGHTA and FQGNSA. V dropped 0 bases and J dropped 9 bases, with 15 bases sitting between them. The CDR3: CASSLAGPSAGEQFF. CDR3 nucleotides: TGTGCCAGCAGCTTAGCGGGCCCTAGTGCAGGTGAGCAGTTCTTC.

This clone was seen more than once but under ten times. The chain is built from TRBV2 and TRBJ1-5; D is undetermined. The germline V gene encodes CDR1 SNHLY and CDR2 FYNNEI. The CDR3 has 12 amino acids. Trimming took off 2 bases at V and 7 bases at J, with 6 bases between the two ends. The CDR3, as DNA: TGTGCCAGCAGTGAAACTGGGCAGCCCCAGCATTTT. Residues: CASSETGQPQHF.

CDR3 sequence (DNA): TGTGCCAGCAGTGACGTTCCGGGGTGGAACAATGAGCAGTTCTTC. Amino acids: CASSDVPGWNNEQFF. V usage is TRBV2 and J usage is TRBJ2-1, with D tentatively TRBD2 (5 bases). CDR1 and CDR2 (germline): SNHLY, FYNNEI. V lost 3 bases and J 5 bases, leaving 14 bases between the germline ends. The length of the CDR3 is 15 residues.